This TCR beta chain was captured in a study of blood T cells in healthy people across ages. General study results and limits: Not knowing donor CMV status may have confounded expanded clonotype changes.

About this clonotype itself: The antigen is unknown.

This CDR3 is built from 12 residues. The V end was cut by 6 bases, the J end by 7 bases, with 12 bases between. The germline V gene encodes CDR1 LNHDA and CDR2 SQIVND (reference sequence). Combining a sample-barcoded 5' primer with a J-beta primer mix, a second PCR ran for about 6 to 11 cycles. CDR3-containing paired-end reads numbered at least 2.5 million in each sample. TCRdb fed the 5' RACE reads into MiXCR, producing one record per CDR3 protein. The sample yields approximately 780,000 distinct CDR3 sequences, roughly 25% seen once. The same data also contributed to another study, on T cells of mothers and their children. From that report: Mothers gave over 9 million TCR beta CDR3 reads each, and children 2.5 million to 3.5 million each.

The source material was blood. The receptor's source is a boy between 10 and 17 years old in good health. The chain uses TRBV19 and TRBJ2-5; D might be TRBD2 (5 bases). CDR3 amino acids: CASRGVGGTQYF. DNA for the CDR3: TGTGCCAGTAGGGGAGTCGGAGGGACCCAGTACTTC. The full variable domain, its missing parts supplied by reference TRBV19 and TRBJ2-5, is DGGITQSPKYLFRKEGQNVTLSCEQNLNHDAMYWYRQDPGQGLRLIYYSQIVNDFQKGDIAEGYSVSREKKESFPLTVTSAQKNPTAFYLCASRGVGGTQYFGPGTRLLVL.